Listed here are 17 T cell receptor beta chains from one sample, sequenced in a study of response to subunit inactivated influenza vaccine. From the RT-PCR reads, TCRdb called clonotypes with MiXCR, one entry per CDR3 protein. The repertoire includes 150,000 to 200,000 distinct CDR3 sequences, about 12% of them detected once, and about 29% sits in the top ten. These records were also assigned to another study, of T cells expressing NK-cell markers. As that study records: Scientists made TCR beta cDNA using 5'RACE template switching with UMIs.

The starting material was CD8+ T cells sorted from PBMCs, obtained roughly 12 days after vaccination. The receptors here all came from a man between 45 and 60 years old who received an inactivated influenza vaccine.

The rearrangement joins TRBV5-5 to TRBJ1-2; maybe TRBD1 (6 bases). Germline V gene data show CDR1 as SGHKS and CDR2 as YYEKEE (reference sequence). The V gene lost 0 bases and the J gene lost 7 bases, with 16 bases spanning the gap. The CDR3 is made up of 15 amino acids. CDR3 coding DNA: TGTGCCAGCAGCTTGGGCTTGGGCAGGGGCGCTGGCTACACCTTC. Translation: CASSLGLGRGAGYTF.

This clonotype has a handful of counts. This chain links TRBV10-2 with TRBJ2-2; 9 bases map to TRBD2. The CDR3 length is 16 residues. With 0 bases clipped from V and 7 bases from J, the junction kept 6 bases outside the gene matches. Germline loops: CDR1 WSHSY, CDR2 SAAADI. CDR3 DNA: TGCGCCAGCAGTGAGTCCTGGACTAGCGCGGGCGGGGAGCTGTTTTTT. Its protein product is CASSESWTSAGGELFF.

The chain has TRBV11-1 and TRBJ2-5; the match to TRBD2 covers 14 bases. The CDR3 is 19 amino acids. Per the germline V gene, CDR1 is SGHAT and CDR2 is FQDESV (reference sequence). V gave up 4 bases and J gave up 5 bases; unmatched junction bases: 15. CDR3: CASSSQTSGRAKRVETQYF. The CDR3 DNA follows: TGTGCCAGCAGCTCCCAGACTAGCGGGAGGGCCAAACGGGTGGAGACCCAGTACTTC. Full variable domain (outside the CDR3, taken from reference TRBV11-1 and TRBJ2-5): EAEVAQSPRYKITEKSQAVAFWCDPISGHATLYWYRQILGQGPELLVQFQDESVVDDSQLPKDRFSAERLKGVDSTLKIQPAELGDSAMYLCASSSQTSGRAKRVETQYFGPGTRLLVL.

This rearrangement joins TRBV10-2 to TRBJ1-2, with 11 positions matching TRBD1. V shed 4 bases and J 4 bases; nucleotides not matched to a gene: 5. CDR3 size: 15 residues. Germline values: CDR1 WSHSY, CDR2 SAAADI. The CDR3 DNA sequence: TGCGCCAGCAGTGCCGGGACAGGGGGTGGCTATGGCTACACCTTC. Translated, it gives CASSAGTGGGYGYTF.

In this sample, this clonotype turned up many times. This rearrangement joins TRBV20-1 to TRBJ2-1; no reliable D call. The V gene's germline CDR1 is DFQATT and CDR2 SNEGSKA (reference sequence). V lost 3 bases and J lost 6, with 12 bases in between. The CDR3 loop spans 13 amino acids. CDR3 region: CSARPVVANEQFF. CDR3 in DNA: TGCAGTGCTAGGCCCGTGGTCGCCAATGAGCAGTTCTTC.

This clonotype was found a few times. V usage is TRBV7-2 and J usage is TRBJ1-1; D ambiguous. There are 13 residues in the CDR3. CDR1 SGHTA and CDR2 FQGNSA come from the germline V gene. Trimming pared 4 bases from V and 5 bases from J, leaving 11 bases between. The chain's CDR3 is CASSYSGWTEAFF. The CDR3 DNA reads as TGTGCCAGCAGCTACTCGGGGTGGACTGAAGCTTTCTTT.

This rearrangement joins TRBV21-1 to TRBJ1-4; the D call of TRBD1 is as the table states it, not checked on the DNA. TRBV21-1 is a recognized pseudogene. This CDR3 is 14 amino acids long. This CDR3 is CASSGRDRGEKLFF. The CDR3 nucleotides read TGTGCCAGCAGCGGCCGGGACAGGGGTGAAAAACTGTTTTTT.

This clonotype counts as hyperexpanded. The chain combines TRBV13 with TRBJ2-7; possibly TRBD1 for D (5 bases). This CDR3 region has 14 residues. Trimming stripped 8 bases from V and 4 bases from J, with 18 bases between. The V gene's germline CDR1 is PRHDT and CDR2 FYEKMQ (reference sequence). The CDR3 region is CASGTGAGVYEQYF. The CDR3 nucleotides read TGTGCCAGCGGTACAGGCGCAGGTGTGTACGAGCAGTACTTC.

This clonotype has only a few counts. This chain joins TRBV6-2 or TRBV6-3 and TRBJ2-7; 13 nucleotides align to TRBD2. The length of the CDR3 is 14 residues. V lost 6 bases to trimming and J lost 2 bases; unmatched junction nucleotides: 1. CDR1 and CDR2 from the germline V gene are MNHEY and SVGEGT. The CDR3 coding sequence is TGTGCCAGCAGGGGACTAGCGGGAACCTACGAGCAGTACTTC. As protein: CASRGLAGTYEQYF.

This clonotype has at least ten counts. In DNA form, the CDR3 reads TGTGCCAGCAGCCTAGCGGGAGGACCCTACAATGAGCAGTTCTTC. Amino acids: CASSLAGGPYNEQFF. V usage is TRBV25-1 and J usage is TRBJ2-1; 11 nucleotides align to TRBD2. V lost 6 bases to trimming and J lost 2 bases; unmatched junction nucleotides: 3. The CDR3 is made up of 15 amino acids. Germline CDR1 MGHDK, CDR2 SYGVNS. Drawing the rest from reference TRBV25-1 and TRBJ2-1, the complete variable domain is EADIYQTPRYLVIGTGKKITLECSQTMGHDKMYWYQQDPGMELHLIHYSYGVNSTEKGDLSSESTVSRIRTEHFPLTLESARPSHTSQYLCASSLAGGPYNEQFFGPGTRLTVL.

The V and J genes are TRBV4-3 and TRBJ2-7; D is undetermined. This CDR3 region has 15 residues. With 2 bases removed from V and 3 bases from J, the gap between germline ends came to 14 bases. Germline CDR1 is LGHNA and CDR2 is YSLEER. CDR3 in amino acids: CASSQHGSLLYEQYF. CDR3 in DNA: TGCGCCAGCAGCCAACACGGCAGCCTACTCTACGAGCAGTACTTC.

CDR3 nucleotide sequence: TGTGCCAGCAGCTCCCCCCGGGACAGGAAACCCTACGAGCAGTACTTC. Its translation: CASSSPRDRKPYEQYF. V is TRBV7-9 and J is TRBJ2-7, with TRBD1 identical over 8 bases. CDR1 SEHNR and CDR2 FQNEAQ come from the germline V gene (reference sequence). The CDR3 is made up of 16 amino acids. The V gene end was trimmed by 4 bases and the J gene end by 2 bases; junction bases not matched to a gene: 10.

This clonotype was observed a few times. The J gene is TRBJ1-1, the V gene TRBV15; D gene ambiguous. V lost 8 bases to trimming and J lost 1 base, with 11 bases between them. CDR1 and CDR2 from the germline V gene are LNHNV and YYDKDF (reference sequence). This CDR3 spans 13 amino acids. In DNA, the CDR3 is TGTGCCACCTGGGCGGGCGAGAACACTGAAGCTTTCTTT. It codes for CATWAGENTEAFF.

V usage is TRBV6-2 or TRBV6-3 and J usage is TRBJ1-1, with 11 nucleotides matching TRBD1. This CDR3 has 16 amino acids. Germline lookup yields CDR1 MNHEY and CDR2 SVGEGT. V shed 0 bases and J 4 bases; nucleotides not matched to a gene: 4. CDR3 in DNA: TGTGCCAGCAGTTACTCGGTCGGACAGGGGGCCACTGAAGCTTTCTTT. It translates to CASSYSVGQGATEAFF.

This clonotype was recorded many times. The chain uses TRBV10-3 and TRBJ2-3; D gene uncertain. CDR1 is ENHRY, CDR2 SYGVKD, per germline. V lost 6 bases and J 2 bases, leaving 12 bases between the germline ends. CDR3 length equals 14 residues. Here the CDR3 DNA reads TGTGCCATCAGGACTCTGACGGACACAGATACGCAGTATTTT. This translates into CAIRTLTDTDTQYF.

CDR3 protein: CATSEGQGAPGANVLTF. CDR3 DNA: TGTGCCACCAGCGAGGGACAGGGGGCGCCTGGGGCCAACGTCCTGACTTTC. The chain couples TRBV15 to TRBJ2-6, with TRBD1 matching 12 bases. Trimming took 5 bases from V and 2 from J; bases not matched to a gene: 4. The CDR3 covers 17 residues. CDR1 is LNHNV and CDR2 is YYDKDF in the germline V gene (reference sequence).

This clonotype was found many times. The chain joins TRBV12-3 or TRBV12-4 to TRBJ2-5; tentative D call: TRBD2 (6 bases). The CDR3 has 13 amino acids. The V end was cut by 6 bases, the J end by 5 bases, with 13 bases between. In DNA, the CDR3 is TGTGCCAGCAGCGGACTATTTTCCGAGACCCAGTACTTC. This encodes CASSGLFSETQYF.